This TCR beta chain was profiled in a study of shared clonotypes between healthy human individuals (dated by TCRdb to 2020 to 2021). In the study overall: A few men and a couple of women, aged 18 to 49 years, made up the cohort. Per donor, leukapheresis produced somewhere between about 0.8 and 9 billion PBMCs. To increase sequencing depth and limit assay-specific biases, TCR repertoire library preparation and sequencing were carried out by different laboratories using diverse techniques. To estimate repertoire size and how much clonotypes are shared between individuals, the study performed deep sequencing of blood TCR repertoires from a few healthy adults.

Using the deep immunoSEQ assay, multiplex PCR amplified TCR CDR3 regions from genomic DNA. Genomic DNA extracted from each cell subset was distributed evenly over all wells of several immunoSEQ 96-well plates, and each plate served as one replicate. For unsorted PBMC, around 300 ng of genomic DNA, equivalent to approximately 30,000 T cell genomes, went into each replicate PCR. Genomic DNA from unsorted PBMC was sequenced over ten immunoSEQ deep assay plates. Purified libraries were quantified with a Qubit 3.0 fluorometer, sized on a Bioanalyzer 2100, and re-quantified with the KAPA Library Quantification kit. Each immunoSEQ 96-well plate was sequenced on its own single-read 150-cycle Illumina NextSeq 550 flow cell. As for how the authors treated the data: Because only junctional sequences without quality scores were contained in the immunoSEQ output, filtering matching that applied to full-length reads could not be performed. Sequences were annotated with PyIR, a Python wrapper for IgBLAST v1.9, using IMGT germline references to assign V/J genes and CDR3. Reads with weak V/J assignments (E-value above 1e-6), missing CDR3, stop codons, out-of-frame junctions, or ambiguous translated residues were removed. V3J clonotypes were defined by identical inferred V gene, J gene, and CDR3 amino acid sequence. Percentage overlap between repertoires was computed as shared unique clonotypes divided by the size of the smaller repertoire. RTK rarefaction, the Chao1 estimator, and Recon v2.1 estimates of unobserved clonotypes were used to assess repertoire richness. The immuneACCESS repertoire file appears here via TCRdb, limited to in-frame rearrangements. These files lack a portion of the clones; in checked studies, under half of the deficit traces to unresolved V genes, and the cause of the others is not known. V and J calls and clone size follow that table, whereas D and trimming were derived from the DNA. Counted in this sample were 450,000 to 650,000 clones; 70% to 80% of them appeared once. The top ten clones comprise around 12% of the sample.

Study-wide findings and limitations: Sampling was restricted to blood, and TCR repertoires in tissue are likely to differ from TCR repertoires in blood. Pairwise subsampling led to the expectation that sequencing depth would affect the degree of clonotype sharing among donors. The small number of donors limited the genetic and exposure-history diversity represented.

Remarks on this clone: Which antigen it targets is not known. No base quality values were provided; no much bigger clone lies one nucleotide off.

Trimming takes 4 bases off V and 6 bases off J; junction bases not matched to a gene: 6. There are 16 amino acids in the CDR3, from cysteine to phenylalanine inclusive. Only CDR3 DNA is held: 48 bases, read in frame from base 1. The germline V gene (reference sequence) gives CDR1 as MNHNY and CDR2 as SVGAGI. The donors were healthy, HIV-negative adults who had no recently reported acute infections or vaccinations. All donors were Caucasian adults living in Nashville, Tennessee, USA. For unsorted samples, tens of millions of PBMCs were counted, and genomic DNA was extracted using the QIAamp DNA Blood Mini kit. After blood collection by leukapheresis, PBMCs were isolated using Ficoll-Histopaque density gradient centrifugation and then cryopreserved in the vapor phase of liquid nitrogen.

The rearrangement combines TRBV6-6 with TRBJ2-3; TRBD2 aligns with 14 central bases. This TCR was recovered from a woman in her forties in good health. Some clones in this sample may be carry-over from other donors' samples. The sample taken for sequencing was PBMCs. CDR3 loop: CASSSGLAGEYDTQYF. The nucleotide sequence is given as TGTGCCAGCAGTTCGGGACTAGCGGGAGAATACGATACGCAGTATTTT.